The 8 T cell receptor beta chains below all came from one sample that was sequenced in a study of blood T cell repertoires in COVID-19. The table came from immunoSEQ multiplex PCR; TCRdb's copy has only in-frame clones and leaves some out. Seen here are over 85,000 clones, approximately 86% observed once, and the top ten hold 2.5% to 3.5%. The sequencing input was peripheral blood. The origin of the receptors is a woman older than 75 with COVID-19, enrolled during active disease.

The rearrangement uses TRBV5-6 and TRBJ1-2; unclear D gene. CDR3 length: 14 amino acids. The V gene lost 0 bases and the J gene lost 4 bases, with 10 bases spanning the gap. Germline V lookup: CDR1 SGHDT, CDR2 YYEEEE. As DNA, the CDR3 is TGTGCCAGCAGCTTGGAACGGAGCTTCTATGGCTACACCTTC. Translated: CASSLERSFYGYTF.

The rearrangement uses TRBV10-2 and TRBJ2-7; 7 bases are a match to TRBD2. From germline, CDR1 is WSHSY and CDR2 SAAADI. The CDR3 is 12 residues long. Losses at the gene ends were 5 bases for V and 11 bases for J; bases not matched to a gene: 9. The CDR3 bases are TGCGCCAGCAGTACGGGAGGATCGAAGGAGTACTTC. Translating it yields CASSTGGSKEYF.

The rearrangement joins TRBV6-2 or TRBV6-3 to TRBJ1-6; D is ambiguous. The CDR3 has 14 residues. Germline lookup yields CDR1 MNHEY and CDR2 SVGEGT. Trimming shortened V by 0 bases and J by 9 bases, and 9 bases separated the two germline ends. For the CDR3, the DNA is TGTGCCAGCAGTTACTCCCCAGTCTCTTCACCCCTCCACTTT. Protein sequence: CASSYSPVSSPLHF.

The rearrangement links TRBV28 to TRBJ2-1, with 11 bases identical to TRBD2. The CDR3 totals 15 residues. Germline V lookup: CDR1 MDHEN, CDR2 SYDVKM. V shed 2 bases, J shed 7 bases, and the junction held 4 bases outside the gene matches. CDR3: CASSLIGLAGNEQFF. The CDR3 nucleotides read TGTGCCAGCAGTTTAATCGGACTAGCGGGTAATGAGCAGTTCTTC.

V and J are TRBV6-2 or TRBV6-3 and TRBJ1-5, with no clear D. The V gene's germline CDR1 is MNHEY and CDR2 SVGEGT. The V end was cut by 2 bases, the J end by 5 bases, with 4 bases between. The CDR3 covers 12 residues. CDR3 bases: TGTGCCAGCAGTTACGGGCATCAGCCCCAGCATTTT. This translates into CASSYGHQPQHF.

V is TRBV7-2 and J is TRBJ2-1; the D gene is possibly TRBD2 (6 bases). Trimming took off 2 bases at V and 6 bases at J, with 20 bases between the two ends. This CDR3 region has 17 residues. Germline V CDR1 and CDR2: SGHTA, FQGNSA. The CDR3 DNA follows: TGTGCCAGCAGCTTATTCGCGGGCGGGGTAGGCGGCAATGAGCAGTTCTTC. This encodes CASSLFAGGVGGNEQFF. Based on the CDR3 plus reference TRBV7-2 and TRBJ2-1, the full variable domain is GAGVSQSPSNKVTEKGKDVELRCDPISGHTALYWYRQSLGQGLEFLIYFQGNSAPDKSGLPSDRFSAERTGGSVSTLTIQRTQQEDSAVYLCASSLFAGGVGGNEQFFGPGTRLTVL.

This rearrangement joins TRBV6-5 to TRBJ1-1; TRBD1 matches 8 bases. The trim removed 0 bases at V and 8 bases at J, leaving 11 bases unmatched. CDR1 is MNHEY and CDR2 is SVGAGI in the germline V gene. The CDR3 runs to 16 residues. DNA of the CDR3: TGTGCCAGCAGTTACTCGATACTTCTTAGGACAGGGGAAGCTTTCTTT. The encoded protein is CASSYSILLRTGEAFF.

The chain joins TRBV19 to TRBJ2-7, with 8 positions matching TRBD1. The germline gives CDR1 LNHDA, CDR2 SQIVND (reference sequence). This CDR3 is 14 amino acids long. The V segment lost 9 bases and the J segment 3 bases; nucleotides outside the gene matches: 10. The CDR3 here is CASRRGQGDYEQYF. CDR3 sequence (DNA): TGTGCCAGCCGTCGAGGACAGGGCGACTACGAGCAGTACTTC.